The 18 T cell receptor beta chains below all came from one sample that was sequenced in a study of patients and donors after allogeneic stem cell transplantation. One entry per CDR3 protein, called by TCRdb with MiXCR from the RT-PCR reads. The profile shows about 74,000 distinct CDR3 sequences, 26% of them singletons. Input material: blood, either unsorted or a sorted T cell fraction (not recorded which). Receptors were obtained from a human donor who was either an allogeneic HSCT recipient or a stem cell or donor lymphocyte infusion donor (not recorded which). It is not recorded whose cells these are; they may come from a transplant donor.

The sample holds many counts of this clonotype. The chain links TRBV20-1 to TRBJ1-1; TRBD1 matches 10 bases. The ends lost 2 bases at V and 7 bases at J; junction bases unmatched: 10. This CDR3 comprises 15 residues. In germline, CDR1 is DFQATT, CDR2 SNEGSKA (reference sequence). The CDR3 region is CSARKGRTGGIEAFF. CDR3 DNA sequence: TGCAGTGCTAGAAAAGGACGGACAGGGGGAATTGAAGCTTTCTTT.

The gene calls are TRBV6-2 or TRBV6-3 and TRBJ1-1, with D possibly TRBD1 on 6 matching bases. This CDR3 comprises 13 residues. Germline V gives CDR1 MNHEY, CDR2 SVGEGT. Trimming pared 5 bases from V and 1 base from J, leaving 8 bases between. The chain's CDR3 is CASSNRANTEAFF. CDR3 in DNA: TGTGCCAGCAGTAACAGGGCGAACACTGAAGCTTTCTTT.

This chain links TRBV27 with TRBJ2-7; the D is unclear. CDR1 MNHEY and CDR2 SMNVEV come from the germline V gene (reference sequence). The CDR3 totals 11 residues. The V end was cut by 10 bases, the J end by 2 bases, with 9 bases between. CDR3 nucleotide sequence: TGTGCCACCGGCGGTCCCTACGAGCAGTACTTC. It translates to CATGGPYEQYF.

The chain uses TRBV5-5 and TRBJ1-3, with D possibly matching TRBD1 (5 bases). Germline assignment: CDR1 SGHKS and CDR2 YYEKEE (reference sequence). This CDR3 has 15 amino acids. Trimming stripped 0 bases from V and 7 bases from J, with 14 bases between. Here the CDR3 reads CASSLGLQALNTIYF. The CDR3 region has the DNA TGTGCCAGCAGCTTGGGCCTACAGGCGTTGAACACCATATATTTT.

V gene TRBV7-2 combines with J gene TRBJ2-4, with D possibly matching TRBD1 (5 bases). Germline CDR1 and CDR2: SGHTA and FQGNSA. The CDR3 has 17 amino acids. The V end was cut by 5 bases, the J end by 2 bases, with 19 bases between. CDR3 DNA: TGTGCCAGCAGCCCCCCCTCCAGGGAAATGACCAAAAACATTCAGTACTTC. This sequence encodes CASSPPSREMTKNIQYF.

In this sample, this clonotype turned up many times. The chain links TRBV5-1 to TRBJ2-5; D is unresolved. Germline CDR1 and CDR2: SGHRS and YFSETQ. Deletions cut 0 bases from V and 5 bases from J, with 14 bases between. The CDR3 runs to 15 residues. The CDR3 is CASSLEPRTVETQYF. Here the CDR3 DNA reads TGCGCCAGCAGCTTGGAGCCCAGGACCGTCGAGACCCAGTACTTC.

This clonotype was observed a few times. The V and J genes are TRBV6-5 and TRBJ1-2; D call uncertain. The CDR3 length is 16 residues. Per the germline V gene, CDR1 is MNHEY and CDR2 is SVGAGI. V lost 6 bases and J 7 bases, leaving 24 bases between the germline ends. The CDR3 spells CASRSPAQKGPGGYTF. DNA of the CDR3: TGTGCCAGCAGATCCCCCGCGCAGAAGGGCCCGGGTGGCTACACCTTC.

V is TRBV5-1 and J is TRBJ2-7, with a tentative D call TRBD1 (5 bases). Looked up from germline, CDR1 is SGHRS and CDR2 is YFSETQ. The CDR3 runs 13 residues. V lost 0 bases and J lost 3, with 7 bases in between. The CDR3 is CASSLGQRYEQYF. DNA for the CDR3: TGCGCCAGCAGCTTGGGACAGCGCTACGAGCAGTACTTC. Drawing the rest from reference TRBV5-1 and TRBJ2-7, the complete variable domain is KAGVTQTPRYLIKTRGQQVTLSCSPISGHRSVSWYQQTPGQGLQFLFEYFSETQRNKGNFPGRFSGRQFSNSRSEMNVSTLELGDSALYLCASSLGQRYEQYFGPGTRLTVT.

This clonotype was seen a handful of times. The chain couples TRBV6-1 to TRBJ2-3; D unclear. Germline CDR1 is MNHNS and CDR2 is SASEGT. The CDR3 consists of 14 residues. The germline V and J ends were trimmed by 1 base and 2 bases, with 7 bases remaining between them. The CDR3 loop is CASSEGTDTDTQYF. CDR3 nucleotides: TGTGCCAGCAGTGAAGGGACGGACACAGATACGCAGTATTTT.

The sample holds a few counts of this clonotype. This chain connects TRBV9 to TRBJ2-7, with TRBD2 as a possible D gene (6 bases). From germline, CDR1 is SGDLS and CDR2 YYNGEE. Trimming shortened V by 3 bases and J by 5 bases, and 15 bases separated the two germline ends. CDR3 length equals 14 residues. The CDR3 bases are TGTGCCAGCAGCGCGAGACTAGTCCCAAACGAGCAGTACTTC. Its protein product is CASSARLVPNEQYF.

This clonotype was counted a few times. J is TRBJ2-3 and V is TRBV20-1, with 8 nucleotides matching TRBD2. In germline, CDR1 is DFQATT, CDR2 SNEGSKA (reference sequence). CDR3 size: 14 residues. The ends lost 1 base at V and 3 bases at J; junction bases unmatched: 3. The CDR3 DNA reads TGCAGTGCTAGAGTCAGCGGGAGTACAGATACGCAGTATTTT. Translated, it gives CSARVSGSTDTQYF.

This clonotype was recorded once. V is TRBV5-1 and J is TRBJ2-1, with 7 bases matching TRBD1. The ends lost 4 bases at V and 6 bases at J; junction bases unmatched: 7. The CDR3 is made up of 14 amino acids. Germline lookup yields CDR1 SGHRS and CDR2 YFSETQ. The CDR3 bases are TGCGCCAGCAGCGGGCTAGCAGGGGGCAATGAGCAGTTCTTC. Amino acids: CASSGLAGGNEQFF.

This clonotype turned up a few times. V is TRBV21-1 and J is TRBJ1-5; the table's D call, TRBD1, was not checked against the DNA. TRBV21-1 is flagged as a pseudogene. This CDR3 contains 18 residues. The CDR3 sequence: CASSIRTLGTDYNQPQHF. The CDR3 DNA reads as TGTGCCAGCAGCATCCGAACACTCGGGACAGACTACAATCAGCCCCAGCATTTT.

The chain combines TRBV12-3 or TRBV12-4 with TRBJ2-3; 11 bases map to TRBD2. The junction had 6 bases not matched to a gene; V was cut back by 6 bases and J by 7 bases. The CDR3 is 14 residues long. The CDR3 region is CASRVAGGPNTQYF. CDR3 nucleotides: TGTGCCAGCAGAGTAGCGGGAGGGCCAAATACGCAGTATTTT.

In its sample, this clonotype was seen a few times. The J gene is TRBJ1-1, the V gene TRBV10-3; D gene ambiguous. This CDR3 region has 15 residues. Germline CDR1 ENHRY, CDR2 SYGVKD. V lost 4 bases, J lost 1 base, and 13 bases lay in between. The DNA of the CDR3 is TGTGCCATCAGTGTTATCCCAACTTGGAACACTGAAGCTTTCTTT. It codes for CAISVIPTWNTEAFF.

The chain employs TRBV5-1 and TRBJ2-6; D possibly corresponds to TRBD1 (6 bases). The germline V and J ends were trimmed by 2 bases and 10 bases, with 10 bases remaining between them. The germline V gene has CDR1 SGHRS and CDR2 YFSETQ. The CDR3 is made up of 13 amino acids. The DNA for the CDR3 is TGCGCCAGCAGCTTTGCAGGGGAGAACGTCCTGACTTTC. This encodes CASSFAGENVLTF.

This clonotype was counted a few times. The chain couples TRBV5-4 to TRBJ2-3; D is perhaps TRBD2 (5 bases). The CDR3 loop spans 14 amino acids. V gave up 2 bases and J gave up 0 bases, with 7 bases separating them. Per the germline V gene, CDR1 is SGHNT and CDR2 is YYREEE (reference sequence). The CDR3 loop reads CASSLRTSTDTQYF. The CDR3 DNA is TGTGCCAGCAGCTTAAGGACTAGCACAGATACGCAGTATTTT.

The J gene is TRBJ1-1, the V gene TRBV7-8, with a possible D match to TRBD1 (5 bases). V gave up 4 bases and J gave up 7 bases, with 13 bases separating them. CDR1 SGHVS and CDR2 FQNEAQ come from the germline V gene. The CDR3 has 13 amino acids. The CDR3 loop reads CASSWDGTFEAFF. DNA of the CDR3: TGTGCCAGCAGCTGGGACGGAACCTTTGAAGCTTTCTTT.